This T cell receptor beta chain was observed in a study of blood T cells in healthy people across ages. General study points: Naive CD4+ cells and diversity were both higher in long-lived donors than in aged donors.

V shed 2 bases and J shed 0 bases, with 10 bases lying between them. The germline V gene has CDR1 SGHAT and CDR2 FQNNGV. The CDR3 length is 16 residues. The authors drew around 9.3 milliliters of peripheral blood from each donor. Note on this clonotype: Its cognate antigen is unknown.

Alongside a J-beta primer mix, a sample-barcoded 5' primer served in a second PCR lasting roughly 7 to 11 cycles. TCRdb reprocessed the 5' RACE reads via MiXCR and lists one record per CDR3 protein. The sample holds fewer than 900,000 distinct CDR3 sequences, approximately 39% seen once. This clonotype was obtained from a woman aged 55 to 70 in good health. The chain is built from TRBV11-2 and TRBJ2-2; D gene uncertain. Specimen: blood. The CDR3 DNA follows: TGTGCCAGCAGCTTAACCTATTTCTCGAACACCGGGGAGCTGTTTTTT. This gives the protein CASSLTYFSNTGELFF.